One sample yielded the 2 T cell receptor beta chains listed below, sequenced in a study of T cell repertoires in cytomegalovirus infection (dated by TCRdb to the late 2010s). This sample was sequenced with an Illumina HiSeq 1500. TCRdb itself trimmed the public reads at Q25 with fastp, ran MiXCR and retained productive beta chains. A single entry per CDR3 protein holds the most common genes and DNA from its merged rows. Counted in this sample were 650,000 to 900,000 distinct CDR3 sequences; 30% to 35% of them appeared once. The top ten clonotypes cover roughly 12% of the sample. Antigens for these TCRs are unknown. This specimen's treatment or condition label, per the study, means: in vitro stimulation with specific CMV peptide epitopes to enrich CMV-specific T cells. Material: cultured CD8+ T cells from PBMCs, obtained from culture after CMV antigen stimulation. These receptors came from a human donor in good health (CMV status not recorded). Some clones in this sample may be carry-over from other donors' samples.

V is TRBV6-5 and J is TRBJ1-1; TRBD1 matches 8 bases. V shed 6 bases, J shed 4 bases, and the junction held 13 bases outside the gene matches. The CDR3 totals 16 residues. Germline CDR1 MNHEY, CDR2 SVGAGI. CDR3 sequence reads: CASRPLGQGLATEAFF. In nucleotides, the CDR3 is TGTGCCAGCAGACCGCTTGGACAGGGTTTGGCCACTGAAGCTTTCTTT.

This clonotype was seen only a few times. The V and J genes are TRBV6-2 or TRBV6-3 and TRBJ1-5, with D unclear. This CDR3 comprises 17 residues. Trimming shortened V by 2 bases and J by 0 bases, and 14 bases separated the two germline ends. Germline CDR1 and CDR2: MNHEY and SVGEGT. CDR3 sequence (DNA): TGTGCCAGCAGTTACGAAGGCGACATCTATAGCAATCAGCCCCAGCATTTT. This sequence encodes CASSYEGDIYSNQPQHF.